The present T cell receptor (beta chain) was sequenced within a study of CD8+CD57+ T cells in acquired aplastic anemia. The trim removed 3 bases at V and 9 bases at J, leaving 10 bases unmatched. This CDR3 has 16 residues. From germline, CDR1 is DFQATT and CDR2 SNEGSKA (reference sequence). Turning to this clonotype: Its cognate antigen is unknown.

TCR beta VDJ and CDR3 were profiled, and genomic DNA was the template. TCRdb passed the reads through MiXCR, listing each CDR3 protein once. The table has around 200,000 distinct CDR3 sequences, 61% seen once. The study, taken as a whole, reports: Patient and control CD8+ Simpson's diversity was not significantly different.

The receptor's source is a human donor in good health. V usage is TRBV20-1 and J usage is TRBJ2-1, with 14 bases identical to TRBD2. Sequenced: sorted CD4+, CD8+, or CD8+CD57+ T cells (not recorded which) from PBMCs. CDR3 DNA: TGCAGTGCTAGGGATGGACTAGCGGGGGGCGACGGTGAGCAGTTCTTC. Translation: CSARDGLAGGDGEQFF.